This TCR beta chain was documented in a study of a mutant IDH1 vaccine in newly diagnosed glioma. The time point: week 23, last vaccination. A 20-mer mutant IDH1 peptide at 300 ug was injected subcutaneously with topical imiquimod. Clones were sequenced by immunoSEQ multiplex PCR, and TCRdb holds only the in-frame ones, with some missing. The sample has about 81,000 clones, 85% seen once. The CDR3 length is 15 residues. Trimming removed 0 bases from V and 4 bases from J, with 10 bases in between. The germline gives CDR1 MNHNS, CDR2 SASEGT. As concerns this clone: The target antigen is unknown.

The genes are TRBV6-1 and TRBJ2-1; D is uncertain. The TCR was taken from a man aged 30-40 years with glioma. Some clones in this sample may be carry-over from other donors' samples. Sequencing was performed on PBMCs, taken from a glioma patient whose treatment included an IDH1 peptide vaccine. The CDR3 spells CASSEASMGYNEQFF. In DNA form, the CDR3 reads TGTGCCAGCAGTGAAGCGTCCATGGGGTACAATGAGCAGTTCTTC.